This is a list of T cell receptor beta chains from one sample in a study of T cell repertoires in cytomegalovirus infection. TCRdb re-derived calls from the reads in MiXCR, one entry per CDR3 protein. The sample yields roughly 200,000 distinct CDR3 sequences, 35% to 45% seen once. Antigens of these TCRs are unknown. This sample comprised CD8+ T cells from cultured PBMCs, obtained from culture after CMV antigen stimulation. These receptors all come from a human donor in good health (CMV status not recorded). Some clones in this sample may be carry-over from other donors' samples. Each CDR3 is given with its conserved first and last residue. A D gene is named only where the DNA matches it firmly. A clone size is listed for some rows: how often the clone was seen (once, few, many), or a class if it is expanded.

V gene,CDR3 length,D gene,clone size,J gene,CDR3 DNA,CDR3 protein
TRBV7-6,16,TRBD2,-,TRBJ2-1,TGTGCTAGCAGCTTAGCGGGACTAGCGGGACGACATGAGCAGTTCTTC,CASSLAGLAGRHEQFF
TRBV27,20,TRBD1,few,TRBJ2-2,TGTGCCAGCAGTCTCCAACCCGGGGGACAGGGGACGAGGGGCGCCGGGGAGCTGTTTTTT,CASSLQPGGQGTRGAGELFF
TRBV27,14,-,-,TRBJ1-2,TGTGCCAGCAGTTTACAGGGTTTCAACTATGGCTACACCTTC,CASSLQGFNYGYTF
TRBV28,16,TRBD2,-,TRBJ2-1,TGTGCCAGCAGTCTACCCAGCGGGGCCTCCTACAATGAGCAGTTCTTC,CASSLPSGASYNEQFF
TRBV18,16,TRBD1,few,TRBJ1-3,TGTGCCAGCTCACCACCGGACAGGGGACCTGGAAACACCATATATTTT,CASSPPDRGPGNTIYF
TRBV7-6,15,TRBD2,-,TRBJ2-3,TGTGCCAGCAGCTCCCAGCGGGGTGGCACAGATACGCAGTATTTT,CASSSQRGGTDTQYF
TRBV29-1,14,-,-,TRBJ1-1,TGCAGCGTTGACCCTTCAGGTGGGCTTAGAGAAGCTTTCTTT,CSVDPSGGLREAFF
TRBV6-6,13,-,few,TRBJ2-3,TGTGCCAGCACGGCGGGACGCCCAGATACGCAGTATTTT,CASTAGRPDTQYF
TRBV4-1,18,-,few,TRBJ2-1,TGCGCCAGCAGCCAAGAAGCGAGGGTGATTAGCTCCTACAATGAGCAGTTCTTC,CASSQEARVISSYNEQFF
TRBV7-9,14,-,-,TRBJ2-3,TGTGCCAGCAGCCCTCGGGATCCTACAGATACGCAGTATTTT,CASSPRDPTDTQYF
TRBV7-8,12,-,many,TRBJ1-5,TGTGCCAGCAGCGCAGAAGGGATAGCCCAGCATTTT,CASSAEGIAQHF
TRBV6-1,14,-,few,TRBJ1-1,TGTGCCAGCAGTGAATACAGGGTTAACACTGAAGCTTTCTTT,CASSEYRVNTEAFF
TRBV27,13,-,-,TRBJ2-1,TGTGCCAGCAGTTTATTAGCAAACAATGAGCAGTTCTTC,CASSLLANNEQFF
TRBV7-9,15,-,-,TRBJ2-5,TGTGCCAGCAGCTCACTGACCGGGACTCAAGAGACCCAGTACTTC,CASSSLTGTQETQYF
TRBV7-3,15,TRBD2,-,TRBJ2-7,TGTGCCAGCAGCCTACTAGCGGTTGGGGCCTACGAGCAGTACTTC,CASSLLAVGAYEQYF
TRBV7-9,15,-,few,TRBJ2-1,TGTGCCAGCAGCTCCACCAAGGGTAAAGGTTATGAGCAGTTCTTC,CASSSTKGKGYEQFF
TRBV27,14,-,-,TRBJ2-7,TGTGCCAGCAGTTCTAGATGGAGCTCCTACGAGCAGTACTTC,CASSSRWSSYEQYF
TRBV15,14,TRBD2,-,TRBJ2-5,TGTGCCACCAGCGACGGGAGGCCCCAAGAGACCCAGTACTTC,CATSDGRPQETQYF
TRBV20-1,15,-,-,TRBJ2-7,TGCAGTGCTAGGGGAGGGACAGTGAGCTCCTACGAGCAGTACTTC,CSARGGTVSSYEQYF
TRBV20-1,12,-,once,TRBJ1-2,TGCAGTGCTAAGGGATCTAACTATGGCTACACCTTC,CSAKGSNYGYTF
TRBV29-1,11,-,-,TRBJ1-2,TGCAGCGTTGTAGGCAGGGGTGGCTACACCTTC,CSVVGRGGYTF
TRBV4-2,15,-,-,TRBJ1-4,TGTGCCAGCAGCCAAGATTGGACTGTAAATGAAAAACTGTTTTTT,CASSQDWTVNEKLFF
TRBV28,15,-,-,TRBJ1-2,TGTGCCAGCAGTTTACGGGGATTAGCTAACTATGGCTACACCTTC,CASSLRGLANYGYTF
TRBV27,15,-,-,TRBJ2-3,TGTGCCAGCAGTTTAAATACCCCCTCACATCATACGCAGTATTTT,CASSLNTPSHHTQYF
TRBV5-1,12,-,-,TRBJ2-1,TGCGCCAGCAGCGGGCTACGCGGTGAGCAGTTCTTC,CASSGLRGEQFF
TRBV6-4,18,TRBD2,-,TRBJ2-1,TGTGCCAGCAGTGACTCGTTCACTAGCGGGAGCCGTAACCTGATCCAGTTCTTC,CASSDSFTSGSRNLIQFF
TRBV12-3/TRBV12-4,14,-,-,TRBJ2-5,TGTGCCAGCAGTCCCAGGGGTTTCCAAGAGACCCAGTACTTC,CASSPRGFQETQYF
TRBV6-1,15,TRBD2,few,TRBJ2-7,TGTGCCTCCAGTGAATTAATACGGGGGGCCTACGAGCAGTACTTC,CASSELIRGAYEQYF
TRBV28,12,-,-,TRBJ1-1,TGTGCCAGCACTCCCAGGGGAACTGAAGCTTTCTTT,CASTPRGTEAFF
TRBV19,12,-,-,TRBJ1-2,TGTGCCAGCCACACGCCGTTTGGTGGCTACACCTTC,CASHTPFGGYTF
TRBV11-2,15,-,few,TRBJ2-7,TGTGCCACCCTAGGGGTCCGGGGCAGCTCCTACGAGCAGTACTTC,CATLGVRGSSYEQYF
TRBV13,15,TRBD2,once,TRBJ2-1,TGTGCCAGCGCGGGGGGCGGGAGGCAGTACAATGAGCAGTTCTTC,CASAGGGRQYNEQFF
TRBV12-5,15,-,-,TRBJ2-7,TGTGCTAGTGGTTTAATGAGGACGGGACTCTACGAGCAGTACTTC,CASGLMRTGLYEQYF
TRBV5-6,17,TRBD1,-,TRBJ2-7,TGTGCCAGCAGCTTGTCCTTCGGGACAGGGAGCTCCTACGAGCAGTACTTC,CASSLSFGTGSSYEQYF
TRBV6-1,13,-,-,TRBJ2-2,TGTGCCAGCCTCAGGGATTACACCGGGGAGCTGTTTTTT,CASLRDYTGELFF
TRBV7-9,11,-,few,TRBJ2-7,TGTGCCAGCCTAACAGGGAACGAGCAGTACTTC,CASLTGNEQYF
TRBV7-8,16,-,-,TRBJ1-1,TGTGCCAGCAGCACCGGACAGTCGAGAATGAACACTGAAGCTTTCTTT,CASSTGQSRMNTEAFF
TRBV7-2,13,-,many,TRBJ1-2,TGTGCCAGCAGCTTGGGCAGGCCGGATGGCTACACCTTC,CASSLGRPDGYTF
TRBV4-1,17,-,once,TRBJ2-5,TGTGCCAGCAGCCAAGAGCTAAGGGTAGCGTACCAAGAGACCCAGTACTTC,CASSQELRVAYQETQYF
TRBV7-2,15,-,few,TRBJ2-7,TGTGCCAGCAGCTTATTTGCGGAGACCTCCTACGAGCAGTACTTC,CASSLFAETSYEQYF
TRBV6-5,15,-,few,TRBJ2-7,TGTGCCAGCAGTTACGGTTCCCAAGGATCCTACGAGCAGTACTTC,CASSYGSQGSYEQYF
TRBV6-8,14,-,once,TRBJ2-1,TGTGCCAGCAGGATACTAGCAGGGGACAATGAGCAGTTCTTC,CASRILAGDNEQFF
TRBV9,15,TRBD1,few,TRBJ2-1,TGTGCCAGCAGCCCTTCGGACAGGGGGCGAAATGAGCAGTTCTTC,CASSPSDRGRNEQFF
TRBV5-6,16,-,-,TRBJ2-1,TGTGCCAGCAGCTTGGTTGGGGAAGGTACCAACAATGAGCAGTTCTTC,CASSLVGEGTNNEQFF
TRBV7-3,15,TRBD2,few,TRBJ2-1,TGTGCCAGCAGCTTTCAGCGGGAGGGGATTAATGAGCAGTTCTTC,CASSFQREGINEQFF
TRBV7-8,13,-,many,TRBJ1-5,TGTGCCAGCAGCTTAGCGCGGGCAGAGCCCCAGCATTTT,CASSLARAEPQHF
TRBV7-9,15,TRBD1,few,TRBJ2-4,TGTGCCAGCAGCGTACGGGGACAGGTCCTAGAAATTCAGTACTTC,CASSVRGQVLEIQYF
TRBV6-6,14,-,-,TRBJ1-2,TGTGCCAGCAGCATACGGGGTACTCGTGAAGGCTACACCTTC,CASSIRGTREGYTF
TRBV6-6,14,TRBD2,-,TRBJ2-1,TGTGCCAGCAGTTTTAGCGGGAGCGTCAATGAGCAGTTCTTC,CASSFSGSVNEQFF
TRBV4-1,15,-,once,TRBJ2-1,TGCGCCAGCAGCCGCACGGACCGGACCCACAATGAGCAGTTCTTC,CASSRTDRTHNEQFF